The next 27 T cell receptor beta chains were all read from a single sample in a study of CD8 T cells in ankylosing spondylitis. TCRdb passed the 5' RACE reads through MiXCR, listing each CDR3 protein once. The sample lists 100,000 to 150,000 distinct CDR3 sequences; 6% to 8.5% were seen once. Material: blood, either unsorted or a sorted T cell fraction (not recorded which). These receptors all stem from a male donor with ankylosing spondylitis or in good health (not recorded which).

This clonotype was recorded at least ten times. The chain combines TRBV5-6 with TRBJ2-7, with D tentatively TRBD1 (6 bases). The V gene's germline CDR1 is SGHDT and CDR2 YYEEEE. This CDR3 region has 13 residues. Deletions cut 2 bases from V and 6 bases from J, with 12 bases between. The CDR3 bases are TGTGCCAGCAGCTTCGTCCAGGGGACCGAGCAGTACTTC. Amino acid sequence: CASSFVQGTEQYF.

This clonotype was detected many times. The V call is TRBV10-3, the J call TRBJ2-1, with 8 nucleotides matching TRBD2. The V gene end was trimmed by 0 bases and the J gene end by 6 bases; junction bases not matched to a gene: 10. The germline V gene encodes CDR1 ENHRY and CDR2 SYGVKD. The CDR3 totals 17 residues. DNA for the CDR3: TGTGCCATCAGTGAGTCGACTCGGATCGGGAGGGCCAATGAGCAGTTCTTC. The encoded protein is CAISESTRIGRANEQFF.

In this sample, this clonotype turned up many times. A read error may produce the germline difference seen at one junction end. The gene calls are TRBV20-1 and TRBJ2-1, with a possible D match to TRBD1 (6 bases). The CDR3 sequence is 11 residues long. The V gene's germline CDR1 is DFQATT and CDR2 SNEGSKA (reference sequence). CDR3 coding DNA: TGCAGTGCTCCTCGGGACAAAAAGACCTACTTC. Protein product: CSAPRDKKTYF.

This clonotype was detected a few times. V is TRBV6-5 and J is TRBJ1-5; no firm D call. The CDR3 consists of 16 residues. Germline-derived CDR1 and CDR2 are MNHEY and SVGAGI. V lost 0 bases to trimming and J lost 0 bases, with 9 bases between them. The CDR3 sequence is CASSYSAEDSNQPQHF. In nucleotides, the CDR3 is TGTGCCAGCAGTTACTCGGCAGAAGATAGCAATCAGCCCCAGCATTTT.

This clonotype was recorded at least ten times. The chain has TRBV20-1 and TRBJ1-6; 7 bases are a match to TRBD1. J was trimmed by 6 bases and V by 6 bases; bases with no gene match: 8. The CDR3 extends over 14 amino acids. In germline, CDR1 is DFQATT, CDR2 SNEGSKA (reference sequence). This chain's CDR3 is CSALMGQTNSPLHF. In DNA, the CDR3 is TGCAGTGCCCTTATGGGACAGACTAATTCACCCCTCCACTTT.

This clonotype appeared many times. This sequence joins TRBV7-8 and TRBJ2-1, with 11 positions matching TRBD2. Looked up from germline, CDR1 is SGHVS and CDR2 is FQNEAQ. V shed 5 bases, J shed 0 bases, and the junction held 9 bases outside the gene matches. The CDR3 covers 18 residues. The CDR3 DNA sequence: TGTGCCAGCAGCCGTGAACTGGGACTAGCGGCCTCCTACAATGAGCAGTTCTTC. Translated: CASSRELGLAASYNEQFF.

This clonotype was recorded at least ten times. The chain combines TRBV11-2 with TRBJ1-1; no clear D gene. V shed 5 bases and J shed 6 bases, with 13 bases lying between them. The length of the CDR3 is 13 residues. Germline V gene lookup returns CDR1 SGHAT and CDR2 FQNNGV. CDR3 residues: CASSQWEEAEAFF. CDR3 coding DNA: TGTGCCAGCAGCCAGTGGGAGGAGGCTGAAGCTTTCTTT.

This clonotype came up many times. The V and J genes are TRBV20-1 and TRBJ1-5; unclear D gene. The CDR3 consists of 13 residues. Germline values: CDR1 DFQATT, CDR2 SNEGSKA (reference sequence). V was clipped by 2 bases and J by 6 bases, with 11 bases between them. This CDR3 is CSARSGYGQPQHF. DNA of the CDR3: TGCAGTGCTAGATCGGGGTATGGTCAGCCCCAGCATTTT.

This clonotype was detected only a few times. A junction end diverges from the germline sequence, so it may reflect a read error. The chain combines TRBV20-1 with TRBJ2-2; weak D call: TRBD2 (6 bases). The length of the CDR3 is 17 residues. Germline V gene lookup returns CDR1 DFQATT and CDR2 SNEGSKA (reference sequence). DNA of the CDR3: TGCTGTGCTAGGAGTCGGGGGTACCGGGAAAGGACCGGGGAGCTGTTTTTT. Translated: CCARSRGYRERTGELFF.

In its sample, this clonotype was seen a few times. Given a much more abundant clone one base away, this may be a read error. This chain uses TRBV12-3 or TRBV12-4 with TRBJ1-4; 8 nucleotides align to TRBD1. CDR3 length equals 14 residues. The CDR3 sequence is CASSNRDRNGKLFF. As DNA, the CDR3 is TGTGCCAGCAGTAACCGGGACAGGAATGGAAAACTGTTTTTT.

This clonotype has just a few counts. The rearrangement links TRBV5-5 to TRBJ2-1; the D gene is possibly TRBD1 (6 bases). Trimming pared 4 bases from V and 9 bases from J, leaving 17 bases between. The length of the CDR3 is 14 residues. Germline loops: CDR1 SGHKS, CDR2 YYEKEE (reference sequence). CDR3 nucleotides: TGTGCCAGCAGCCAACAACAGGGAAGGGGTGAGCAGTTCTTC. This codes for CASSQQQGRGEQFF.

This clonotype was seen ten or more times. V usage is TRBV11-2 and J usage is TRBJ1-5, with TRBD1 identical over 7 bases. The CDR3 runs to 15 residues. Germline values: CDR1 SGHAT, CDR2 FQNNGV. V lost 1 base and J lost 3; bases outside the gene matches: 3. The CDR3 sequence: CASSLGGQFNQPQHF. DNA for the CDR3: TGTGCCAGCAGCTTAGGGGGACAGTTCAATCAGCCCCAGCATTTT.

Regarding this clonotype: A read error may produce the germline difference seen at one junction end. J is TRBJ2-1 and V is TRBV2; TRBD2 might be the D (5 bases). Germline V gene lookup returns CDR1 SNHLY and CDR2 FYNNEI. The CDR3 has 13 residues. Here the CDR3 reads CASTGLARETPPF. The CDR3 bases are TGTGCCAGCACTGGACTGGCCCGGGAAACCCCCCCCTTC.

The table lists this clonotype with many counts. This chain joins TRBV20-1 and TRBJ2-1; 8 bases are a match to TRBD2. J lost 5 bases, V lost 6 bases, and 9 bases had no gene match. Germline V gene sequence: CDR1 DFQATT, CDR2 SNEGSKA (reference sequence). This CDR3 has 14 amino acids. CDR3 nucleotides: TGCAGTGCCCAACTAGCGGTACAAAACAATGAGCAGTTCTTC. As protein: CSAQLAVQNNEQFF.

By share, this clonotype ranks as medium-sized. The V and J genes are TRBV4-1 and TRBJ1-1; no clear D gene. This CDR3 has 14 residues. Trimming removed 2 bases from V and 3 bases from J, with 10 bases in between. Germline V lookup: CDR1 MGHRA, CDR2 YSYEKL. CDR3 nucleotide sequence: TGCGCCAGCAGCCAAACACAGTGGGACACTGAAGCTTTCTTT. Amino acid sequence: CASSQTQWDTEAFF.

This clonotype occurred many times. The chain couples TRBV5-1 to TRBJ2-1; TRBD2 aligns across 12 bases. V was pared by 4 bases and J by 8 bases, with 7 bases of the junction left unmatched. CDR1 is SGHRS and CDR2 is YFSETQ in the germline V gene. This CDR3 region has 15 residues. CDR3 sequence (DNA): TGCGCCAGCAGCCTAGCGGGGGGGCCAGTACATGAGCAGTTCTTC. Encoded protein: CASSLAGGPVHEQFF.

This clonotype was recorded at least ten times. The gene calls are TRBV12-3 or TRBV12-4 and TRBJ2-5; 8 bases line up with TRBD2. V lost 3 bases to trimming and J lost 3 bases; unmatched junction nucleotides: 3. This CDR3 is built from 14 residues. CDR3 sequence reads: CASSFSSGEETQYF. The DNA of the CDR3 is TGTGCCAGCAGTTTCAGTAGCGGGGAAGAGACCCAGTACTTC.

This clonotype was recorded many times. This sequence joins TRBV5-1 and TRBJ1-1, with 8 bases lining up with TRBD1. V was pared by 2 bases and J by 6 bases, with 6 bases of the junction left unmatched. Per the germline V gene, CDR1 is SGHRS and CDR2 is YFSETQ. The CDR3 runs to 14 residues. For the CDR3, the DNA is TGCGCCAGCAGCTTTTCAGGGGGCCCCTCTGAAGCTTTCTTT. This sequence encodes CASSFSGGPSEAFF. Filled out from reference TRBV5-1 and TRBJ1-1, the complete variable domain reads KAGVTQTPRYLIKTRGQQVTLSCSPISGHRSVSWYQQTPGQGLQFLFEYFSETQRNKGNFPGRFSGRQFSNSRSEMNVSTLELGDSALYLCASSFSGGPSEAFFGQGTRLTVV.

This clonotype was observed at least ten times. The CDR3 DNA follows: TGTGCCAGCGCCGCGGGTGACCCCTACGAGCAGTACTTC. Encoded protein: CASAAGDPYEQYF. This rearrangement joins TRBV18 to TRBJ2-7; tentative D call: TRBD2 (5 bases). Germline V gives CDR1 KGHSH, CDR2 LQKENI. V lost 8 bases and J 2 bases, leaving 13 bases between the germline ends. This CDR3 comprises 13 residues. Based on the CDR3 plus reference TRBV18 and TRBJ2-7, the full variable domain is NAGVMQNPRHLVRRRGQEARLRCSPMKGHSHVYWYRQLPEEGLKFMVYLQKENIIDESGMPKERFSAEFPKEGPSILRIQQVVRGDSAAYFCASAAGDPYEQYFGPGTRLTVT.

The sample holds a few counts of this clonotype. The V call is TRBV5-1, the J call TRBJ1-1; D is unresolved. Germline loops: CDR1 SGHRS, CDR2 YFSETQ. V lost 4 bases, J lost 8 bases, and 12 bases lay in between. This CDR3 region has 12 residues. The DNA for the CDR3 is TGCGCCAGCAGCGGATCCGGAGGGGAAGCTTTCTTT. Translating it yields CASSGSGGEAFF.

This clonotype was observed at least ten times. This rearrangement joins TRBV6-4 to TRBJ2-2; D is perhaps TRBD1 (5 bases). V lost 8 bases and J lost 1, with 8 bases in between. The CDR3 runs to 13 residues. Looked up from germline, CDR1 is MRHNA and CDR2 is SNTAGT. This CDR3 is CASSDRNTGELFF. In DNA form, the CDR3 reads TGTGCCAGCTCCGACAGGAACACCGGGGAGCTGTTTTTT.

This clonotype was counted many times. The gene calls are TRBV6-4 and TRBJ2-3, with D possibly being TRBD2 (5 bases). This CDR3 has 14 amino acids. The V end lost 0 bases, the J end lost 6 bases, and 10 bases lay between the germline ends. From germline, CDR1 is MRHNA and CDR2 SNTAGT. CDR3 protein: CASSDSLRGDTQYF. The CDR3 bases are TGTGCCAGCAGTGACTCCCTCCGCGGGGATACGCAGTATTTT.

The V call is TRBV6-2 or TRBV6-3, the J call TRBJ1-1, with D possibly matching TRBD1 (6 bases). CDR1 is MNHEY, CDR2 SVGEGT, per germline. Trimming cost V 2 bases and J 7 bases, with 11 bases left between them. This CDR3 is 13 amino acids long. The CDR3 sequence is CASSYVGGLEAFF. The DNA for the CDR3 is TGTGCCAGCAGTTACGTCGGGGGGCTTGAAGCTTTCTTT.

V usage is TRBV20-1 and J usage is TRBJ1-3; D is undetermined. V lost 2 bases and J 3 bases, leaving 5 bases between the germline ends. The germline V gene encodes CDR1 DFQATT and CDR2 SNEGSKA (reference sequence). The CDR3 length is 12 residues. For the CDR3, the DNA is TGCAGTGCTAGACCCCATGGAAACACCATATATTTT. It codes for CSARPHGNTIYF.

In this sample, this clonotype turned up many times. This chain connects TRBV20-1 to TRBJ2-5; 11 nucleotides agree with TRBD2. Germline values: CDR1 DFQATT, CDR2 SNEGSKA (reference sequence). The CDR3 contains 12 residues. J gave up 5 bases and V 5 bases, and 1 base lay outside the gene matches. CDR3 sequence reads: CSARTSGETQYF. The CDR3 nucleotides are TGCAGTGCTCGGACTAGCGGGGAGACCCAGTACTTC.

In its sample, this clonotype was seen many times. The rearrangement joins TRBV5-6 to TRBJ2-1, with 7 bases aligning to TRBD2. Trimming removed 4 bases from V and 0 bases from J; junction bases left unmatched: 4. Per the germline V gene, CDR1 is SGHDT and CDR2 is YYEEEE. The CDR3 consists of 15 residues. The CDR3 DNA sequence: TGTGCCAGCAGCGATGGGACTACCTCCTACAATGAGCAGTTCTTC. Amino acids: CASSDGTTSYNEQFF.

This clonotype came up many times. CDR3 protein: CASSLADNYGYTF. Written as DNA, the CDR3 is TGCGCCAGCAGCTTGGCGGACAACTATGGCTACACCTTC. The V gene is TRBV5-1, the J gene TRBJ1-2; D is unresolved. The V end lost 0 bases, the J end lost 2 bases, and 5 bases lay between the germline ends. The CDR3 sequence is 13 residues long. CDR1 and CDR2 (germline): SGHRS, YFSETQ.